This T cell receptor beta chain derives from a study of blood T cell repertoires in COVID-19. Study background: COVID-19 samples collected from the United States, Italy and Spain covered acute and convalescent phases. In each case, the material was cDNA or gDNA derived from T cells, B-cell-depleted T cells, or PBMCs.

Patients from Seattle were sampled longitudinally, starting during active infection. Source study methods: Estimation of nucleated cell counts relied on the amplification of reference gene primers. The method was immunoSEQ multiplex PCR; TCRdb's version includes in-frame clones alone and lacks a portion of them. Clone size and V and J calls were adopted from that table, with D and trimming inferred from the DNA. Of about 130,000 clones in the sample, around nine tenths were seen once. From germline, CDR1 is LGHDT and CDR2 YNNKEL (reference sequence). This CDR3 region has 14 residues. With 4 bases removed from V and 5 bases from J, the gap between germline ends came to 14 bases.

The chain joins TRBV3-1 (or the pseudogene TRBV3-2) to TRBJ2-5, with a tentative D call TRBD1 (6 bases). The TCR originated in a woman aged 70-85 years with COVID-19, enrolled during active disease. Sequenced sample: peripheral blood. The CDR3 loop is CASSPARGWETQYF. CDR3 DNA: TGTGCCAGCAGCCCCGCTAGGGGGTGGGAGACCCAGTACTTC.